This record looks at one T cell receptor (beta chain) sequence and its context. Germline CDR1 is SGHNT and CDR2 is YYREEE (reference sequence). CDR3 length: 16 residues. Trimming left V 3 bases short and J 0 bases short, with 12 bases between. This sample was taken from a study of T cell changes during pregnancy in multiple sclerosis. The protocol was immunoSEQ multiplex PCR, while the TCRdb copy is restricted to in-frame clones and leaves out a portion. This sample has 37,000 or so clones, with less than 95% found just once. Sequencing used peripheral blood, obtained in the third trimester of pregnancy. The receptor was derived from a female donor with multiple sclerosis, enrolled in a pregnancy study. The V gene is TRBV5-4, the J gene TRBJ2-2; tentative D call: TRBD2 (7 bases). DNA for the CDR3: TGTGCCAGCAGCTGGGGGGGCGCTGCGAACACCGGGGAGCTGTTTTTT. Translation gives CASSWGGAANTGELFF.